This T cell receptor beta chain was retrieved from a study of control samples from healthy donors and cancer patients. Libraries were prepared by immunoSEQ multiplex PCR; TCRdb keeps only in-frame clonotypes and omits some of them. This table holds 170,000 or so clones, 90% to 95% found once. V lost 0 bases and J 3 bases, leaving 6 bases between the germline ends. The CDR3 spans 13 residues. Germline-derived CDR1 and CDR2 are LNHNV and YYDKDF (reference sequence). This sequence originates from a young man in good health. The rearrangement uses TRBV15 and TRBJ2-7; D possibly corresponds to TRBD2 (5 bases). The sample consisted of blood. CDR3 sequence reads: CATSRERGYEQYF. In DNA, the CDR3 is TGTGCCACCAGCAGAGAACGGGGCTACGAGCAGTACTTC.